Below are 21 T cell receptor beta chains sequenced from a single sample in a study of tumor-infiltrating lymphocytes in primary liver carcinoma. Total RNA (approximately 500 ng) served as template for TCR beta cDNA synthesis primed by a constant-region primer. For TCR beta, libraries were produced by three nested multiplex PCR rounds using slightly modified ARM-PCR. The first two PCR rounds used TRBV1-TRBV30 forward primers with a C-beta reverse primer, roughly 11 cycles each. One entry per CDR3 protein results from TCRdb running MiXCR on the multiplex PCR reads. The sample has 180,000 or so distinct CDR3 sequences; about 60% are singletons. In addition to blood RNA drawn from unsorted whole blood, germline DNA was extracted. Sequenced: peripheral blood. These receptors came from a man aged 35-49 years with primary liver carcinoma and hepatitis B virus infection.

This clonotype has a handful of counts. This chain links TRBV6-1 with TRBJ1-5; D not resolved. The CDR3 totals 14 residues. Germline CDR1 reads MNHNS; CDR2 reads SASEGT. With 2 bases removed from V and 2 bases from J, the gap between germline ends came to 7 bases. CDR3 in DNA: TGTGCCAGCAGTGAAAGTCATGGCAATCAGCCCCAGCATTTT. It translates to CASSESHGNQPQHF.

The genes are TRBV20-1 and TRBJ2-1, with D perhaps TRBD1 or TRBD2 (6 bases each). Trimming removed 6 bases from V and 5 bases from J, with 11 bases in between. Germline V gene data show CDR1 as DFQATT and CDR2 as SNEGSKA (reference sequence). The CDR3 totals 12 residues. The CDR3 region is CSAGGEDNEQFF. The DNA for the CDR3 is TGCAGTGCGGGGGGCGAGGACAATGAGCAGTTCTTC.

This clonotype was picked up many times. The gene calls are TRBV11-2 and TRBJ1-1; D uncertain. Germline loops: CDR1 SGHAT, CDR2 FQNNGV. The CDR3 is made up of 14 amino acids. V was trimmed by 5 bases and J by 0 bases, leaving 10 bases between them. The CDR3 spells CASSQETLNTEAFF. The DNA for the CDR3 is TGTGCCAGCAGCCAAGAGACACTGAACACTGAAGCTTTCTTT.

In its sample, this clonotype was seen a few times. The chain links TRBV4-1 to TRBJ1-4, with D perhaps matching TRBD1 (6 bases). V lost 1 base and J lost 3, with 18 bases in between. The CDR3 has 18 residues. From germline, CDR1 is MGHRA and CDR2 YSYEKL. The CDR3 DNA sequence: TGCGCCAGCAGCCAAGTTGGCAGGGGATCGAGGGCTAATGAAAAACTGTTTTTT. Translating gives CASSQVGRGSRANEKLFF.

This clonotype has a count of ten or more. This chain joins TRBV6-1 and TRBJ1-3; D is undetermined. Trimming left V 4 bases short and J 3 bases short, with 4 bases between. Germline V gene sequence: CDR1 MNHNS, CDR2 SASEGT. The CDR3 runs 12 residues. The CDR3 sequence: CASSGGGNTIYF. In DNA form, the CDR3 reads TGTGCCAGCAGTGGAGGTGGAAACACCATATATTTT.

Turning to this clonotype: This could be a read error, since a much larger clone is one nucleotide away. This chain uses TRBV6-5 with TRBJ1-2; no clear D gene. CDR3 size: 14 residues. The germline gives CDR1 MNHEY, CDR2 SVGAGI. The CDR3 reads CASSQGPLEVGYIF. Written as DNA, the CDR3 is TGTGCCAGCAGTCAAGGCCCCCTAGAGGTCGGCTACATCTTC.

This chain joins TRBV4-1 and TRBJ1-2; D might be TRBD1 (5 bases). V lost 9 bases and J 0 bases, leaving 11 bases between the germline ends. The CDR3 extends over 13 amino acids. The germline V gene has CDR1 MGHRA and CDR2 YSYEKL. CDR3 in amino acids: CASGETANYGYTF. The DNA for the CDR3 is TGCGCCAGTGGCGAGACAGCTAACTATGGCTACACCTTC.

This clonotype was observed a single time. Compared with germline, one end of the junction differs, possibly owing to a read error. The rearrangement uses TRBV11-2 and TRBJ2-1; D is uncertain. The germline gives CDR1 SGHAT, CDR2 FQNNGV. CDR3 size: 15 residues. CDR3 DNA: TGTGCTAGCAGCTTTAAAACTGTCCTTTACAATGAGCAGTTCTTC. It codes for CASSFKTVLYNEQFF. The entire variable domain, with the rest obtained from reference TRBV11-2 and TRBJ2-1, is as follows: EAGVAQSPRYKIIEKRQSVAFWCNPISGHATLYWYQQILGQGPKLLIQFQNNGVVDDSQLPKDRFSAERLKGVDSTLKIQPAKLEDSAVYLCASSFKTVLYNEQFFGPGTRLTVL.

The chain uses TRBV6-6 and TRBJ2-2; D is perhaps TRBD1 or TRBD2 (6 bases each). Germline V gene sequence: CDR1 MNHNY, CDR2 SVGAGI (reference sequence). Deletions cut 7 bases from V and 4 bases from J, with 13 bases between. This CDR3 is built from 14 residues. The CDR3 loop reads CASNKGDSTGELFF. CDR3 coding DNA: TGTGCCAGCAACAAGGGGGACTCCACCGGGGAGCTGTTTTTT.

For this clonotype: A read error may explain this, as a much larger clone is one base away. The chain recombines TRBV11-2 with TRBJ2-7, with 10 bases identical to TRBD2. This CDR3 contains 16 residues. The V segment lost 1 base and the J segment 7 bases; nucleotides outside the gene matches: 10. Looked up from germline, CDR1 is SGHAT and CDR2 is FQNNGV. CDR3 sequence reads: CASSLVVQREGREQYF. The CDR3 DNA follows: TGTGCCAGCAGCTTAGTGGTCCAGCGGGAGGGTCGAGAGCAGTACTTC.

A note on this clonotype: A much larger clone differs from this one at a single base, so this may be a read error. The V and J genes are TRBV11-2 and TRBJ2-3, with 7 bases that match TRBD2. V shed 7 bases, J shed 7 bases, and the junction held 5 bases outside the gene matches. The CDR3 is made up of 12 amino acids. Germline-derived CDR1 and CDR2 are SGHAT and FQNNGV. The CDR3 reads CASTGEGHTQYF. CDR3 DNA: TGTGCCAGCACCGGGGAGGGACATACGCAGTATTTT.

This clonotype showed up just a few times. In DNA, the CDR3 is TGTGCCACCCGGAGGCAAGGGGAAACTAATGAAAAACTGTTTTTT. Residues: CATRRQGETNEKLFF. The V call is TRBV6-5, the J call TRBJ1-4; maybe TRBD1 (5 bases). This CDR3 region has 15 residues. Trimming left V 10 bases short and J 1 base short, with 16 bases between. CDR1 and CDR2 (germline): MNHEY, SVGAGI.

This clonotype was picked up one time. DNA for the CDR3: TGTGCCAGCAGCCCCTTCTGGGGGGACGAGGAGCTGTTTTTT. Amino acids: CASSPFWGDEELFF. This chain uses TRBV11-2 with TRBJ2-2; possibly TRBD2 for D (6 bases). The V and J ends lost 5 bases and 10 bases respectively, with 17 bases between them. This CDR3 has 14 amino acids. The germline V gene encodes CDR1 SGHAT and CDR2 FQNNGV.

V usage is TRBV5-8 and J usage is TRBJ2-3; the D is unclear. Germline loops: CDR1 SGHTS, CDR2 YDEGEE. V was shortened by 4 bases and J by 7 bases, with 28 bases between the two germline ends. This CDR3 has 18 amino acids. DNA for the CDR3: TGTGCCAGCAGCCTCGTTCGGACCTCCTCCCATGCAGAACATACGCAGTATTTT. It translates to CASSLVRTSSHAEHTQYF.

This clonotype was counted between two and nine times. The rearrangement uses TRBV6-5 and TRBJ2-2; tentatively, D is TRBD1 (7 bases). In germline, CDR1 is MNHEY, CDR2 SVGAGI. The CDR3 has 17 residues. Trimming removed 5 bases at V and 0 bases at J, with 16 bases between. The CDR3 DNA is TGTGCCAGCAGTCCCCAGGAGGGGACAGCGAACACCGGGGAGCTGTTTTTT. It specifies CASSPQEGTANTGELFF.

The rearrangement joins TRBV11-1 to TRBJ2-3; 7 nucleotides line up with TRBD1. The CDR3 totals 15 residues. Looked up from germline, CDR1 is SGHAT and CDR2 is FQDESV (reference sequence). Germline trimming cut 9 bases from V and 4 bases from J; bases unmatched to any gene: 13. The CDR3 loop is CASSPGTEVPDTQYF. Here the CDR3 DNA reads TGTGCCAGTAGCCCCGGGACAGAGGTACCAGATACGCAGTATTTT.

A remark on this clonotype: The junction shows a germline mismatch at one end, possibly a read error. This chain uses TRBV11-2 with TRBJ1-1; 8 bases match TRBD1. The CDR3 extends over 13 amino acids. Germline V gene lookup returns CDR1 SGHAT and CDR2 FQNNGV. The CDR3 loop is CASSSTGDTETFF. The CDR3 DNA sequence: TGTGCCAGTAGCTCGACAGGGGATACTGAAACCTTCTTT.

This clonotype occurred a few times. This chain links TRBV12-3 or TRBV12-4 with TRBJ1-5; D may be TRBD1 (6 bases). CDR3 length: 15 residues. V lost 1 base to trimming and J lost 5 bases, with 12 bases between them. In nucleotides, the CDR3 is TGTGCCAGCAGTTTAGACGGGGGCGGAGATCAGCCCCAGCATTTT. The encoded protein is CASSLDGGGDQPQHF.

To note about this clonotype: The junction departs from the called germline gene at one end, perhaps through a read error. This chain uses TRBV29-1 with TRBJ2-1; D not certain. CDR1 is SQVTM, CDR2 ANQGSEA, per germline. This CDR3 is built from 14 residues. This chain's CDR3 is CSFERALDRDEQFF. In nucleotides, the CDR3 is TGCAGCTTTGAACGTGCCCTCGATAGGGATGAGCAGTTCTTC.

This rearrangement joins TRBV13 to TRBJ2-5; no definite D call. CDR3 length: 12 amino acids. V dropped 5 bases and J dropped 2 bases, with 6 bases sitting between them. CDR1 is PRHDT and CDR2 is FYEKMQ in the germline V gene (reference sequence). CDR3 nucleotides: TGTGCCAGCAGCCACTCACAAGAGACCCAGTACTTC. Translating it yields CASSHSQETQYF.

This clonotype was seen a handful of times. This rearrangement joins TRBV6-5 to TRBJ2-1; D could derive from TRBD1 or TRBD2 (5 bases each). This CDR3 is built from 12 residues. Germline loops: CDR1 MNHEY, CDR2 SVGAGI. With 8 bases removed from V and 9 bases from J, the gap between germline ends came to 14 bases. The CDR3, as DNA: TGTGCCAGCGAGGGGTCCATGGGTGAGCAGTTCTTC. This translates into CASEGSMGEQFF.